This T cell receptor beta chain was captured by sequencing in a study of T cells in Graves' hyperthyroidism and ophthalmopathy. The V and J ends lost 1 base and 8 bases respectively, with 18 bases between them. The V gene's germline CDR1 is SGHRS and CDR2 YFSETQ. The CDR3 spans 15 residues. Amplification of TCR beta CDR3 regions used RNA as the template. Initially, a first-round RT-PCR of the TCR CDR3 employed the HTBI primer set. Using its own MiXCR run on the multiplex PCR reads, TCRdb lists one record per CDR3 protein. The data contain about 840,000 distinct CDR3 sequences, 38% of them singletons. This clonotype was found many times.

V and J are TRBV5-1 and TRBJ1-2; D is ambiguous. The origin of this receptor is a man younger than 35 with Graves' hyperthyroidism. Material for sequencing was blood. The CDR3 loop is CASSLMRGIWAGYTF. In nucleotides, the CDR3 is TGCGCCAGCAGCTTGATGCGAGGAATCTGGGCGGGCTACACCTTC.